This T cell receptor beta chain is drawn from a study of PD-L1 blockade in urothelial cancer (dated by TCRdb to the late 2010s). With respect to the entire study: All patients started therapy around 2014 and received atezolizumab 1,200 mg intravenously every 3 weeks. About 85% of the 29 patients were males with bladder-origin urothelial cancer, and about 65% of the roughly 30 reported a prior smoking history. Patients had an ECOG performance status of 0 or 1 and had received between 0 and 3 prior chemotherapy regimens. Blood samples were analyzed 3 weeks after the start of treatment (second dose) and 6 weeks after the start of treatment. Blood samples gave median yields of around 150,000 T cells and 82,636 unique TCRs, along with a median clonality of 0.080. The study, an exploratory multi-omic analysis, examined somatic, immune and clinical correlates of response to PD-L1 blockade with atezolizumab in urothelial cancer. Pretreatment tumor samples, along with matched peripheral blood serially collected before and after atezolizumab treatment, were subjected to TCR sequencing. Durable clinical benefit was defined as a progression-free survival longer than 6 months, and TCR features were additionally tested against progression-free survival and overall survival. In the same patients who had TCR sequencing, pretreatment tumors also underwent whole exome sequencing and RNA sequencing. Roughly 10 patients reached durable clinical benefit, while fewer than 25 patients did not. Twenty-nine patients had pretreatment blood TCR-seq, about 25 had at least one posttreatment blood collection, and about 25 had tumor TCR-seq. Beyond this particular receptor, the publication reports: Improved progression-free and overall survival was found to be associated with pretreatment peripheral blood TCR clonality below the median. Because the sample size was small (n ≈ 27) and many exploratory analyses were performed, the results are intended to be hypothesis-generating. Greater expansion of tumor-associated TCR clones in peripheral blood 3 weeks after the start of treatment was observed in patients with durable benefit (n of about 20, p = 0.022).

Synthetic TCR analog templates were spiked into each PCR so that absolute template abundance could be estimated from read counts. The immunoSEQ assay was used to amplify TCRbeta CDR3 regions from genomic DNA with bias-controlled V and J gene primers. Rearranged TCRbeta segments were sequenced at approximately 20X coverage. Concerning the study's data processing: Clustering was used to correct sequencing errors, and CDR3s were annotated against IMGT so that V, D and J genes could be assigned. Downstream analyses used only productive TCRbeta rearrangements and left out out-of-frame or stop-codon sequences. To compute clonality, Shannon entropy was normalized by the log of the number of unique productive sequences and then subtracted from one. Fisher's exact test with Benjamini-Hochberg correction, at a threshold of adjusted p below 0.01, was used to find clones that differed between time points or between blood and tumor. The source is immuneACCESS, and TCRdb retained only in-frame sequences with V and J called. Part of the clones is not carried over; for the studies checked, unresolved V genes explain less than half of this, and the remainder is unexplained. V and J calls and clone size follow that table, whereas D and trimming were derived from the DNA. This sample comprises about 87,000 clones, 84% of them detected only once. Roughly 1.9% of the sample is held by the ten biggest clonotypes.

The CDR3 starts with the cysteine, ends with the phenylalanine, and has 13 residues. Solely the CDR3 DNA is kept, with 39 bases framed from the first base. Trimming leaves V shorter by 10 bases and J shorter by 7 bases, with the junction holding 6 bases beyond the gene matches. Based on the germline V gene, the CDR1 and CDR2 sequences are MNHEY and SVGAGI. The time point tag for this specimen amounts to: pretreatment peripheral blood. The cohort included 29 patients with locally advanced or metastatic urothelial carcinoma who were treated at Memorial Sloan Kettering on a trial protocol. Peripheral blood mononuclear cells were collected pretreatment and during treatment, with between 1 and 8 total time points per patient. The Qiagen DNeasy Blood extraction kit was used to purify genomic DNA from total PBMCs and from tumor samples. Collected pretreatment and during treatment, PBMCs were isolated and stored as previously described.

This clone was detected a few times. Its recognized antigen is unknown. Base-call qualities are not available, and no considerably larger clone is one nucleotide away. This sequence was found in a man in his 60s with urothelial cancer. The rearranged segments are TRBV6-5 and TRBJ2-1, with 11 bases in between that match TRBD1. The specimen was PBMCs, collected around atezolizumab (anti-PD-L1) treatment. CDR3 reads: CATGTGGWNEQFF. The nucleotide sequence reads as follows: TGTGCCACCGGGACAGGGGGTTGGAATGAGCAGTTCTTC.